A single sample is the source of the 16 T cell receptor beta chains below, sequenced in a study of blood T cell repertoires in COVID-19. Assay used: immunoSEQ multiplex PCR; TCRdb lists only in-frame clones, some missing. The table includes 200,000 to 250,000 clones, 70% to 90% detected once. The sample comprised PBMCs or T cells enriched from blood (not recorded which). These TCRs come from a man in his fifties or sixties who had been exposed to COVID-19.

This clone appeared a few times. The chain couples TRBV6-2 or TRBV6-3 to TRBJ2-1, with 10 bases aligning to TRBD2. Per the germline V gene, CDR1 is MNHEY and CDR2 is SVGEGT. The CDR3 loop spans 17 amino acids. The V gene end was trimmed by 0 bases and the J gene end by 9 bases; junction bases not matched to a gene: 11. The CDR3 nucleotides read TGTGCCAGCAGTTACTCCCTCCGGGCTAGCGGGAGATTTGAGCAGTTCTTC. This gives the protein CASSYSLRASGRFEQFF.

The chain joins TRBV5-1 to TRBJ1-4; D might be TRBD1 (5 bases). Germline CDR1 and CDR2: SGHRS and YFSETQ. Between the trimmed V and J ends, which lost 1 base and 2 bases, there was a span of 12 bases. The CDR3 is 16 amino acids. The CDR3 region is CASSLRQGGTNEKLFF. The CDR3 DNA reads TGCGCCAGCAGCTTGAGGCAGGGAGGGACTAATGAAAAACTGTTTTTT.

The gene calls are TRBV6-5 and TRBJ1-1; D unclear. This CDR3 contains 13 residues. Germline V gives CDR1 MNHEY, CDR2 SVGAGI. V lost 0 bases to trimming and J lost 3 bases, with 5 bases between them. The CDR3 bases are TGTGCCAGCAGTTACTCGTCAGACACTGAAGCTTTCTTT. Its protein product is CASSYSSDTEAFF.

This clone was seen a single time. The chain links TRBV27 to TRBJ2-7; 8 bases map to TRBD2. CDR1 MNHEY and CDR2 SMNVEV come from the germline V gene (reference sequence). CDR3 size: 14 residues. V was pared by 2 bases and J by 6 bases, with 6 bases of the junction left unmatched. This CDR3 is CASSLNRGGAEQYV. CDR3 coding DNA: TGTGCCAGCAGTTTAAATCGGGGGGGCGCCGAGCAGTACGTC.

V is TRBV19 and J is TRBJ2-3; TRBD1 agrees at 10 bases. The trim removed 3 bases at V and 2 bases at J, leaving 2 bases unmatched. CDR3 length: 15 amino acids. Germline V lookup: CDR1 LNHDA, CDR2 SQIVND (reference sequence). CDR3 in amino acids: CASSIGTGVTDTQYF. The CDR3, as DNA: TGTGCCAGTAGTATTGGGACAGGGGTCACAGATACGCAGTATTTT.

The rearrangement joins TRBV11-2 to TRBJ2-1; 9 bases match TRBD2. This CDR3 is 14 amino acids long. In germline, CDR1 is SGHAT, CDR2 FQNNGV. The trim removed 4 bases at V and 7 bases at J, leaving 5 bases unmatched. CDR3 coding DNA: TGTGCCAGCAGCTACCGACTAGCGGTAAATGAGCAGTTCTTC. This translates into CASSYRLAVNEQFF.

The chain carries TRBV7-5 and TRBJ1-4. TRBV7-5 is a known pseudogene. The CDR3 contains 17 residues. CDR3 region: CARMFSVPRDHNEKLFF. Written as DNA, the CDR3 is TGTGCCAGAATGTTTTCCGTACCGCGGGACCATAATGAAAAACTGTTTTTT.

J is TRBJ2-2 and V is TRBV5-1, with 8 bases matching TRBD2. The J segment lost 1 base and the V segment lost 3 bases, leaving 11 bases of the junction unmatched. Germline CDR1 and CDR2: SGHRS and YFSETQ. This CDR3 region has 18 residues. The CDR3 coding sequence is TGCGCCAGCAGCTCTCTCGTAACTAGCGGCCGGAACACCGGGGAGCTGTTTTTT. Its protein is CASSSLVTSGRNTGELFF.

The gene calls are TRBV9 and TRBJ2-3; TRBD1 is a possible D gene (6 bases). The V gene's germline CDR1 is SGDLS and CDR2 YYNGEE. Trimming left V 0 bases short and J 7 bases short, with 15 bases between. The CDR3 spans 15 residues. The CDR3 here is CASSVVQGWGYTQYF. For the CDR3, the DNA is TGTGCCAGCAGCGTAGTACAGGGATGGGGATATACGCAGTATTTT.

This clone was counted once. The chain links TRBV28 to TRBJ2-7; 8 nucleotides match TRBD1. V dropped 3 bases and J dropped 4; count of bases not matched to a gene: 2. The CDR3 has 13 amino acids. Germline V gene sequence: CDR1 MDHEN, CDR2 SYDVKM. The CDR3 DNA sequence: TGTGCCAGCAGTTTTGGACAGGGTTACGAGCAGTACGTC. This encodes CASSFGQGYEQYV.

The rearrangement joins TRBV5-1 to TRBJ2-1, with TRBD2 identical over 9 bases. The CDR3 runs 15 residues. The V segment lost 0 bases and the J segment 7 bases; nucleotides outside the gene matches: 5. Looked up from germline, CDR1 is SGHRS and CDR2 is YFSETQ. CDR3 coding DNA: TGCGCCAGCAGCTTGGGCCTAGCGGGGTTAAATGAGCAGTTCTTC. Translation gives CASSLGLAGLNEQFF. The full variable domain, its missing parts supplied by reference TRBV5-1 and TRBJ2-1, is KAGVTQTPRYLIKTRGQQVTLSCSPISGHRSVSWYQQTPGQGLQFLFEYFSETQRNKGNFPGRFSGRQFSNSRSEMNVSTLELGDSALYLCASSLGLAGLNEQFFGPGTRLTVL.

The chain recombines TRBV19 with TRBJ1-2, with 7 bases lining up with TRBD1. V shed 8 bases and J 4 bases; nucleotides not matched to a gene: 13. This CDR3 spans 15 amino acids. CDR1 LNHDA and CDR2 SQIVND come from the germline V gene (reference sequence). This CDR3 is CASSPINRDSYGYTF. CDR3 bases: TGTGCCAGTTCTCCGATAAACCGGGACAGCTATGGCTACACCTTC. The whole variable domain, remainder taken from reference TRBV19 and TRBJ1-2, is DGGITQSPKYLFRKEGQNVTLSCEQNLNHDAMYWYRQDPGQGLRLIYYSQIVNDFQKGDIAEGYSVSREKKESFPLTVTSAQKNPTAFYLCASSPINRDSYGYTFGSGTRLTVV.

The chain joins TRBV30 to TRBJ1-6; D unresolved. This CDR3 region has 11 residues. CDR1 is GTSNPN and CDR2 is SVGIG in the germline V gene (reference sequence). The V end lost 0 bases, the J end lost 16 bases, and 10 bases lay between the germline ends. CDR3 DNA: TGTGCCTGGAGTGTAGGTGGGGAGCTCCACTTT. This sequence encodes CAWSVGGELHF.

The count of this clone is one. The chain joins TRBV28 to TRBJ2-7; D may be TRBD2 (5 bases). V was cut by 0 bases and J by 1 base, with 7 bases left in between. This CDR3 has 14 amino acids. The germline V gene has CDR1 MDHEN and CDR2 SYDVKM. The CDR3 spells CASSLWAGSYEQYF. The DNA for the CDR3 is TGTGCCAGCAGTTTATGGGCGGGTTCCTACGAGCAGTACTTC.

A few counts support this clone. This chain joins TRBV7-3 and TRBJ2-3; TRBD2 agrees at 9 bases. The CDR3 has 16 residues. CDR1 is SGHTA, CDR2 FQGTGA, per germline. The ends lost 3 bases at V and 2 bases at J; junction bases unmatched: 6. CDR3 in amino acids: CASSFSGGNPTDTQYF. The CDR3 DNA reads TGTGCCAGCAGCTTCAGCGGGGGGAACCCCACAGATACGCAGTATTTT.

This sequence joins TRBV11-3 and TRBJ2-3; 7 nucleotides agree with TRBD2. Germline values: CDR1 SGHNT, CDR2 YENEEA. The CDR3 runs 14 residues. The trim removed 5 bases at V and 12 bases at J, leaving 14 bases unmatched. The CDR3 sequence is CASSPNFRLAHQYF. CDR3 coding DNA: TGTGCCAGCAGCCCGAACTTTAGACTAGCCCACCAGTATTTT.